This T cell receptor beta chain was identified in a study of blood T cell repertoires in COVID-19. Study-level background: COVID-19 samples from acute and convalescent phases originated in the United States, Italy and Spain. From T cells, B-cell-depleted T cells, or PBMCs came the material, which was cDNA or gDNA.

Source study methods: From reference gene primer amplification, estimates of nucleated cell counts were derived. Produced via immunoSEQ multiplex PCR; TCRdb's table is partial and in-frame only. From that table come the V and J calls and clone size; the DNA was used to work out D and trimming. The sample lists tens of thousands of clones, around 90% occurring once. V lost 5 bases and J lost 6, with 16 bases in between. Germline CDR1 reads WNHNN; CDR2 reads SYGVQD (reference sequence). The CDR3 spans 14 residues. The clonotype originates from a human donor in a cohort sampled during active COVID-19. The sample taken for sequencing was peripheral blood. The chain carries TRBV10-1 and TRBJ1-1; maybe TRBD1 (5 bases). For the CDR3, the DNA is TGCGCCAGCAGTCCCAGGGTCATAGGGGCTGAAGCTTTCTTT. Protein sequence: CASSPRVIGAEAFF.